One and the same sample provided the 9 T cell receptor beta chains below, sequenced in a study of OX40 agonist ivuxolimab in advanced cancers. Clones were sequenced by immunoSEQ multiplex PCR, and TCRdb holds only the in-frame ones, with some missing. The sample includes about 61,000 clones, more than 80% of them seen just once. The source material was CD4+ or CD8+ T cells sorted from blood, sampled in a trial of the OX40 agonist ivuxolimab. The receptors were gathered from an adult with an advanced solid tumor such as melanoma, head and neck, liver or kidney cancer.

The chain employs TRBV9 and TRBJ2-1, with TRBD2 matching 8 bases. The CDR3 length is 15 residues. The germline V gene has CDR1 SGDLS and CDR2 YYNGEE. V lost 3 bases, J lost 2 bases, and 4 bases stayed unmatched. The CDR3 is CASSDQAGAYNEQFF. Written as DNA, the CDR3 is TGTGCCAGCAGCGACCAAGCGGGAGCCTACAATGAGCAGTTCTTC.

J is TRBJ2-2 and V is TRBV6-5; unclear D gene. The CDR3 is 12 amino acids. V was trimmed by 8 bases and J by 3 bases, leaving 7 bases between them. Germline CDR1 and CDR2: MNHEY and SVGAGI. CDR3 sequence reads: CASGKYTGELFF. CDR3 DNA sequence: TGTGCCAGCGGCAAATACACCGGGGAGCTGTTTTTT.

The V gene is TRBV5-5, the J gene TRBJ1-1; 9 bases line up with TRBD1. The germline gives CDR1 SGHKS, CDR2 YYEKEE (reference sequence). With 3 bases clipped from V and 4 bases from J, the junction kept 4 bases outside the gene matches. CDR3 length: 14 amino acids. CDR3 sequence: CASSWGQGGTEAFF. DNA of the CDR3: TGTGCCAGCAGCTGGGGACAGGGTGGCACTGAAGCTTTCTTT. Full variable domain (outside the CDR3, taken from reference TRBV5-5 and TRBJ1-1): DAGVTQSPTHLIKTRGQQVTLRCSPISGHKSVSWYQQVLGQGPQFIFQYYEKEERGRGNFPDRFSARQFPNYSSELNVNALLLGDSALYLCASSWGQGGTEAFFGQGTRLTVV.

This clone was seen just once. For the CDR3, the DNA is TGTGCCAGCAACTTATTAGGGGGGGGCCAAGAGACCCAGTACTTC. Amino acid sequence: CASNLLGGGQETQYF. This chain links TRBV6-1 with TRBJ2-5, with D perhaps TRBD2 (7 bases). Germline V gives CDR1 MNHNS, CDR2 SASEGT. Trimming removed 7 bases from V and 1 base from J, with 16 bases in between. This CDR3 spans 15 amino acids.

This clone was detected only a few times. CDR3 amino acids: CASSLYSSNQPQHF. Written as DNA, the CDR3 is TGTGCCAGCAGCTTGTACTCGAGCAATCAGCCCCAGCATTTT. The rearrangement links TRBV5-5 to TRBJ1-5; D gene unclear. CDR1 and CDR2 (germline): SGHKS, YYEKEE (reference sequence). V was shortened by 1 base and J by 1 base, with 6 bases between the two germline ends. The CDR3 extends over 14 amino acids. The full variable domain, rest sourced from reference TRBV5-5 and TRBJ1-5, is DAGVTQSPTHLIKTRGQQVTLRCSPISGHKSVSWYQQVLGQGPQFIFQYYEKEERGRGNFPDRFSARQFPNYSSELNVNALLLGDSALYLCASSLYSSNQPQHFGDGTRLSIL.

This chain uses TRBV27 with TRBJ2-5; D is perhaps TRBD1 (5 bases). Germline V gene data show CDR1 as MNHEY and CDR2 as SMNVEV (reference sequence). Trimming shortened V by 2 bases and J by 5 bases, and 15 bases separated the two germline ends. The CDR3 is 15 residues long. CDR3 in amino acids: CASSLGLQGWETQYF. CDR3 nucleotide sequence: TGTGCCAGCAGTTTAGGATTGCAGGGATGGGAGACCCAGTACTTC.

The chain employs TRBV28 and TRBJ2-2; D possibly uses TRBD1 or TRBD2 (6 bases each). The CDR3 is 16 amino acids. Germline V CDR1 and CDR2: MDHEN, SYDVKM. The ends were cut back, 7 bases at V and 4 bases at J, with 19 bases in the middle. The CDR3 loop reads CASIPGAIGSTGELFF. The CDR3 nucleotides are TGTGCCAGCATCCCGGGGGCGATTGGTAGCACCGGGGAGCTGTTTTTT.

The V call is TRBV5-1, the J call TRBJ2-2; a possible D gene is TRBD1 (6 bases). CDR1 is SGHRS, CDR2 YFSETQ, per germline. V dropped 0 bases and J dropped 3 bases, with 12 bases sitting between them. CDR3 size: 16 residues. CDR3 sequence reads: CASSLVSGAYTGELFF. The CDR3 DNA sequence: TGCGCCAGCAGCTTGGTCTCAGGGGCGTACACCGGGGAGCTGTTTTTT.

The chain employs TRBV7-9 and TRBJ1-1; D gene unclear. Germline V gene lookup returns CDR1 SEHNR and CDR2 FQNEAQ (reference sequence). CDR3 length equals 13 residues. V lost 1 base, J lost 8 bases, and 11 bases lay in between. CDR3 region: CASSLVPRIEAFF. CDR3 in DNA: TGTGCCAGCAGCTTAGTCCCCAGAATAGAAGCTTTCTTT.